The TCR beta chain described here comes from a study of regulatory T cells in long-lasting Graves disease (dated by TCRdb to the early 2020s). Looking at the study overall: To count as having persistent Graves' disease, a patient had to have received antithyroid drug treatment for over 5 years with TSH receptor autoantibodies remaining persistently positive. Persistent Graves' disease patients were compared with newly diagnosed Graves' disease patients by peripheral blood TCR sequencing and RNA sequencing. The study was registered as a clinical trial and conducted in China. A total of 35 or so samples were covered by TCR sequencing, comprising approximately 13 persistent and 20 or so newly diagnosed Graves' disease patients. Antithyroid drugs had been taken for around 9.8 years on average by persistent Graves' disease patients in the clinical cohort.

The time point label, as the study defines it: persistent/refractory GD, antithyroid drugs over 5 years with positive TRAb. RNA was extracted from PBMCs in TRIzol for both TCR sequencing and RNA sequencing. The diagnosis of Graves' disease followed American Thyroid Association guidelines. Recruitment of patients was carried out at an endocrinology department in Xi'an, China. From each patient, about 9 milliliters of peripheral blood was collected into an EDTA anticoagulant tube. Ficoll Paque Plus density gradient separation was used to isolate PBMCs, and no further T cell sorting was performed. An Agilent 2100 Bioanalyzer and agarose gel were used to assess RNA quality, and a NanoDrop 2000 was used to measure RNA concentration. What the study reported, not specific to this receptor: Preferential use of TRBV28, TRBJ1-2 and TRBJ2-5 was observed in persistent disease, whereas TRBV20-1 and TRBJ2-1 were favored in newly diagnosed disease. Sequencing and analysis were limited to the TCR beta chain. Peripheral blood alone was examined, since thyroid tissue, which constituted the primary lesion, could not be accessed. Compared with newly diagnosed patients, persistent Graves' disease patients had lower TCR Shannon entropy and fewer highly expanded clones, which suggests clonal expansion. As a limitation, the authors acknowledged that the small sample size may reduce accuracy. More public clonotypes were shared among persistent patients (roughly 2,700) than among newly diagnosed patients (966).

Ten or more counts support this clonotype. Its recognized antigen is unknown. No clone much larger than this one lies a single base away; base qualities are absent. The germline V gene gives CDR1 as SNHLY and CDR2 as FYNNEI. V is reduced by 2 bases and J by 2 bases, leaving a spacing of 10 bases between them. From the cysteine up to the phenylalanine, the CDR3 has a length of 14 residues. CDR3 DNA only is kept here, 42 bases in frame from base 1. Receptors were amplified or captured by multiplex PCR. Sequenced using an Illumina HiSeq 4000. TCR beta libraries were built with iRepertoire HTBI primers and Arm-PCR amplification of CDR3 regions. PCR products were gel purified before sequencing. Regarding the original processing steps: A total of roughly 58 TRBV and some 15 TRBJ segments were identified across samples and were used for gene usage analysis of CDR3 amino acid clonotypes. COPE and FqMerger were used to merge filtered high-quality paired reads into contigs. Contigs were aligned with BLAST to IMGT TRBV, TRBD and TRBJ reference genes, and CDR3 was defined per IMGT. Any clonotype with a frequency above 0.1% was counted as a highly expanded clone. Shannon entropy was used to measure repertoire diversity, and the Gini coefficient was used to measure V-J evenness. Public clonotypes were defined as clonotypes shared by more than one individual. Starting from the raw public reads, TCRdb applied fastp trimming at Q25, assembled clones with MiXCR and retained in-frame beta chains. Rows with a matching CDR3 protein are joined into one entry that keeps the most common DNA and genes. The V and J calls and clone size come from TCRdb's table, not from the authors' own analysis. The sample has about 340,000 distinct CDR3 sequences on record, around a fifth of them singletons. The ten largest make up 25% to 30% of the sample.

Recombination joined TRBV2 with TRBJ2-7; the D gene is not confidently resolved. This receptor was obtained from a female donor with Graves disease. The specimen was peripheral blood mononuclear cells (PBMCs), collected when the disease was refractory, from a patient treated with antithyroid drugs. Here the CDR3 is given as CASSESTETYEQYF. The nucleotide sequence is TGTGCCAGCAGTGAATCTACCGAAACCTACGAGCAGTACTTC.